This T cell receptor (beta chain) was obtained from a study of PD-1 blockade in classical Hodgkin lymphoma. Background on the study: Every 2 weeks, patients got 3 mg/kg intravenous nivolumab. General study findings and limits: Those achieving complete response showed baseline diversity like newly diagnosed patients.

After removal of 1 base from V and 8 bases from J, the junction contained 4 bases not matched to a gene. Germline loops: CDR1 SGHTA, CDR2 FQGNSA. The length of the CDR3 is 13 residues. Each patient's relapse followed autologous stem cell transplantation, and brentuximab vedotin exposure varied. As regards this clone: Its antigen is not known.

This table comes from immunoSEQ multiplex PCR, and its TCRdb copy is limited to in-frame clones, with some not included. This sample has roughly 150,000 clones, with just under 80% found just once. The V call is TRBV7-2, the J call TRBJ1-2, with 7 bases fitting TRBD1. The source material was peripheral blood mononuclear cells (PBMCs), sampled before the second cycle of nivolumab. This clonotype originated in a human donor with classical Hodgkin lymphoma. This chain's CDR3 is CASSLEGARGYTF. Written as DNA, the CDR3 is TGTGCCAGCAGCTTAGAGGGGGCGCGGGGCTACACCTTC.